A selection of T cell receptor beta chains follows, all from one sample in a study of cytomegalovirus exposure and HLA in healthy donors. TCRdb's copy holds only in-frame clones and misses some; the assay was immunoSEQ multiplex PCR. This sample yields 200,000 to 250,000 clones, of which almost 85% are seen a single time; 0.58% belongs to the top ten. Sample: PBMCs. The source is a woman between 40 and 55 years old in good health and CMV-seronegative. CDR3s include the opening cysteine and the closing phenylalanine or tryptophan. The D gene is left open where the match is weak. Some rows have no size entry. The others give once, few or many, or a class for an expanded clone.

length	D	size	J	V	CDR3	DNA
14	.	few	TRBJ1-1	TRBV6-6	CASSWGGSMTEAFF	TGTGCCAGCAGTTGGGGAGGGTCAATGACTGAAGCTTTCTTT
15	TRBD1	once	TRBJ1-3	TRBV6-5	CASRATGQSGNTIYF	TGTGCCAGCAGAGCCACGGGACAGTCGGGAAACACCATATATTTT
14	TRBD1	.	TRBJ2-7	TRBV10-3	CATLSRDRVHEQYF	TGTGCCACCCTCTCCCGGGACAGGGTCCACGAGCAGTACTTC
17	TRBD2	.	TRBJ2-7	TRBV9	CASSLTSGADRDYEQYF	TGTGCCAGCAGCCTGACTAGCGGGGCAGATCGGGACTACGAGCAGTACTTC
14	.	.	TRBJ2-7	TRBV5-1	CASRAGEGVNEQYF	TGCGCCAGCCGGGCGGGGGAGGGGGTCAACGAGCAGTACTTC
14	TRBD2	.	TRBJ2-3	TRBV29-1	CSTEAGGLVDTQYF	TGCAGCACTGAGGCGGGGGGGCTTGTAGATACGCAGTATTTT
12	.	.	TRBJ1-1	TRBV4-1	CASSQGSEGAFF	TGCGCCAGCAGCCAAGGATCAGAGGGAGCTTTCTTT
14	.	.	TRBJ1-1	TRBV13	CASSPTQGFPEAFF	TGTGCCAGCAGCCCTACTCAGGGCTTTCCTGAAGCTTTCTTT
16	TRBD2	.	TRBJ2-7	TRBV6-5	CASSSRIAGGPHEQYF	TGTGCCAGCAGTTCCCGAATAGCGGGGGGGCCCCACGAGCAGTACTTC
15	TRBD2	.	TRBJ2-6	TRBV5-1	CASSVGGAGANVLTF	TGCGCCTCCTCAGTGGGGGGGGCTGGGGCCAACGTCCTGACTTTC
13	.	once	TRBJ1-2	TRBV19	CASSISANYGYTF	TGTGCCAGTAGTATCTCAGCTAACTATGGCTACACCTTC
15	TRBD1	.	TRBJ1-5	TRBV19	CASSPTGQGNQPQHF	TGTGCCAGTAGTCCGACGGGACAGGGAAATCAGCCCCAGCATTTT
15	.	.	TRBJ2-7	TRBV11-1	CASSSHSTDSYEQYF	TGTGCCAGCAGCTCCCATTCGACAGACAGCTACGAGCAGTACTTC
15	.	.	TRBJ1-4	TRBV5-1	CASKLQGGTNEKLFF	TGCGCCAGCAAACTCCAAGGAGGAACTAATGAAAAACTGTTTTTT
13	.	.	TRBJ2-5	TRBV5-4	CASSSGLQETQYF	TGTGCCAGCAGCTCCGGACTGCAAGAGACCCAGTACTTC
11	.	once	TRBJ1-2	TRBV19	CASGGSYGYTF	TGTGCCAGCGGCGGGTCGTATGGCTACACCTTC
13	TRBD2	.	TRBJ2-4	TRBV28	CASSLSRGVVKYF	TGTGCCAGCAGTTTAAGCCGGGGGGTTGTGAAGTACTTC
18	TRBD1	.	TRBJ1-2	TRBV4-3	CASSHHADRGSKFDGYTF	TGCGCCAGCAGCCACCACGCCGACAGGGGTTCTAAGTTTGATGGCTACACCTTC
14	TRBD2	.	TRBJ2-7	TRBV5-1	CASSLVGGKDEQYF	TGCGCCAGCAGCTTGGTGGGGGGGAAGGACGAGCAGTACTTC
15	.	.	TRBJ2-6	TRBV14	CASSQGLSGANVLTF	TGTGCCAGCAGCCAAGGTCTCTCTGGGGCCAACGTCCTGACTTTC
14	TRBD1	.	TRBJ1-2	TRBV10-3	CAISDRTGTLGYTF	TGTGCCATCAGTGACCGGACAGGAACGCTGGGCTACACCTTC
13	.	once	TRBJ2-3	TRBV4-1	CASSQIFGETQYF	TGCGCCAGCAGCCAGATTTTCGGGGAGACGCAGTATTTT
17	.	.	TRBJ1-5	TRBV27	CASSFRGGQRSNQPQHF	TGTGCCAGCAGTTTTCGGGGGGGGCAGAGAAGCAATCAGCCCCAGCATTTT
15	TRBD1	.	TRBJ2-5	TRBV2	CASSEEGQGGETQYF	TGTGCCAGCAGTGAAGAAGGACAGGGGGGCGAGACCCAGTACTTC
14	TRBD1	.	TRBJ2-7	TRBV9	CASSVGDSPYEQYF	TGTGCCAGCAGCGTAGGGGACAGTCCCTACGAGCAGTACTTC
16	.	.	TRBJ2-7	TRBV6-6	CASSYTGLQPAYEQYF	TGTGCCAGCAGTTACACGGGACTGCAGCCGGCCTACGAGCAGTACTTC
15	TRBD1	.	TRBJ2-7	TRBV7-6	CASSSPEQGVYEQYF	TGTGCCAGCAGCTCCCCGGAACAGGGGGTTTACGAGCAGTACTTC
12	.	.	TRBJ2-7	TRBV10-1	CASSENSYEQYF	TGCGCCAGCAGTGAAAACAGTTACGAGCAGTACTTC
16	.	.	TRBJ1-2	TRBV5-4	CASSWTVRVGVRSYTF	TGTGCCAGCAGCTGGACGGTCAGGGTAGGAGTTCGGAGCTACACCTTC
16	.	.	TRBJ1-5	TRBV18	CASSSLAPDSNQPQHF	TGTGCCAGCTCGTCTCTGGCCCCAGATAGCAATCAGCCCCAGCATTTT
17	TRBD2	.	TRBJ2-5	TRBV5-1	CASSSGARQVGQETQYF	TGCGCCAGCAGCAGCGGGGCCCGTCAGGTAGGGCAAGAGACCCAGTACTTC
14	.	.	TRBJ1-1	TRBV6-1	CASSERGGVTEAFF	TGTGCCAGCAGTGAGCGGGGGGGGGTAACTGAAGCTTTCTTT
14	.	few	TRBJ2-2	TRBV18	CASSPRQGTGELFF	TGTGCCAGCTCACCACGGCAGGGGACCGGGGAGCTGTTTTTT
16	TRBD1	once	TRBJ1-1	TRBV7-9	CSSSSPRTGGNTEAFF	TGTTCCAGCAGCTCACCCCGGACAGGGGGGAACACTGAAGCTTTCTTT
13	TRBD1	.	TRBJ2-2	TRBV5-6	CASSSQGSGELFF	TGTGCCAGCAGCTCACAGGGGTCCGGGGAGCTGTTTTTT
16	.	.	TRBJ2-2	TRBV6-1	CASSEEGVRFSGELFF	TGTGCCAGCAGTGAAGAGGGGGTCCGGTTTAGCGGGGAGCTGTTTTTT
16	TRBD1	.	TRBJ2-7	TRBV27	CASSFLSGQGPYEQYF	TGTGCCAGCAGTTTCCTAAGTGGACAGGGTCCCTACGAGCAGTACTTC
14	.	.	TRBJ2-7	TRBV7-9	CASSLERGIDEQYF	TGTGCCAGCAGCTTAGAACGCGGGATCGACGAGCAGTACTTC
15	.	.	TRBJ1-4	TRBV19	CASSPRGSANEKLFF	TGTGCCAGTAGTCCAAGGGGGTCAGCCAATGAAAAACTGTTTTTT
16	TRBD1	.	TRBJ1-5	TRBV28	CASSSPITGDHQPQHF	TGTGCCAGCAGTTCCCCTATAACAGGGGACCATCAGCCCCAGCATTTT